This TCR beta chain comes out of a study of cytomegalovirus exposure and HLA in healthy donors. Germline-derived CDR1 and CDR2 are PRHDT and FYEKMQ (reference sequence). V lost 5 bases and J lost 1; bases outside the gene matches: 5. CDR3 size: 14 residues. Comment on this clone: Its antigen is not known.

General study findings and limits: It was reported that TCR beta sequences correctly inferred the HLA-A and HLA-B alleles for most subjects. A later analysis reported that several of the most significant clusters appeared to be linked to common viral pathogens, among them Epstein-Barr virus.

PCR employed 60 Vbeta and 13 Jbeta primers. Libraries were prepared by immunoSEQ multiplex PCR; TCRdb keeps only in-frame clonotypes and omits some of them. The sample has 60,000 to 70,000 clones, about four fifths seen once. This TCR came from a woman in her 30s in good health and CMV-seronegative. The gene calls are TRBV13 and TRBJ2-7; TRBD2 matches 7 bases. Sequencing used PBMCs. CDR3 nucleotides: TGTGCCAGCAGCCTCAGGACTAGTTCCTACGAGCAGTACTTC. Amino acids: CASSLRTSSYEQYF.